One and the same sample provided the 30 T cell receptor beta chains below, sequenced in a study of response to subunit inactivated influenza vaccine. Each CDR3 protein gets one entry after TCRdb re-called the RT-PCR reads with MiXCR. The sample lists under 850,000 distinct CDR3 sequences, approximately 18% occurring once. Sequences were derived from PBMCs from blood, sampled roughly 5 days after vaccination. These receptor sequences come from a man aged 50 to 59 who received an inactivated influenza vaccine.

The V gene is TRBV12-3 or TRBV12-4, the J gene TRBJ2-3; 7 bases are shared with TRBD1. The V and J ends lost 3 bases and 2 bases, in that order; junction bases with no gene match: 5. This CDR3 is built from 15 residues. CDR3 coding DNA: TGTGCCAGCAGTTTTGCACAGGGGTACACAGATACGCAGTATTTT. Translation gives CASSFAQGYTDTQYF.

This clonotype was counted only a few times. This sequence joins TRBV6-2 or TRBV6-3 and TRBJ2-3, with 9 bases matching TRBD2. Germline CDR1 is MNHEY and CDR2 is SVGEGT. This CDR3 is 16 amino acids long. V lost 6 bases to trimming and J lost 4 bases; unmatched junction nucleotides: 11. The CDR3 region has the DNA TGTGCCAGCAGGGGCTTTAGCGGGAGTCCACCAGATACGCAGTATTTT. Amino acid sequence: CASRGFSGSPPDTQYF.

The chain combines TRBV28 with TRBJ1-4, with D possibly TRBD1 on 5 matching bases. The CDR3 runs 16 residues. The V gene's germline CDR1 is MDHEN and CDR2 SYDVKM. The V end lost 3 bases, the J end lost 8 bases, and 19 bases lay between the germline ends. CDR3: CASSFSRPGLWEKLFF. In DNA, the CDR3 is TGTGCCAGCAGTTTCTCCCGACCGGGACTTTGGGAAAAACTGTTTTTT.

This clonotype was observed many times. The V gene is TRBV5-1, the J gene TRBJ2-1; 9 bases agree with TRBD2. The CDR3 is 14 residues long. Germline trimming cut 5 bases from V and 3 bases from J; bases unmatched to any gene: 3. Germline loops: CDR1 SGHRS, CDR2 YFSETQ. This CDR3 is CASRASGDYNEQFF. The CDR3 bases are TGCGCCAGCAGGGCTAGCGGGGACTACAATGAGCAGTTCTTC.

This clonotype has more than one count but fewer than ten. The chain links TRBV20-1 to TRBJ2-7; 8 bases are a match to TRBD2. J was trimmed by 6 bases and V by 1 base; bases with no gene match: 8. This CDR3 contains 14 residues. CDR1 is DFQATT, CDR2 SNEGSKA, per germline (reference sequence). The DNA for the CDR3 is TGCAGTGCTAGAGCGGCGGGAGGAGTGGGCGAGCAGTACTTC. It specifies CSARAAGGVGEQYF.

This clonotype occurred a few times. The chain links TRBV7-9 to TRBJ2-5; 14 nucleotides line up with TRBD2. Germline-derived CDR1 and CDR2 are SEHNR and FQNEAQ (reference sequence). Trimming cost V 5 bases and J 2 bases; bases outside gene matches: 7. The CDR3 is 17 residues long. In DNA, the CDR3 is TGTGCCAGCAGCGCGGGACTAGCGGGAGTTCGACAAGAGACCCAGTACTTC. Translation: CASSAGLAGVRQETQYF.

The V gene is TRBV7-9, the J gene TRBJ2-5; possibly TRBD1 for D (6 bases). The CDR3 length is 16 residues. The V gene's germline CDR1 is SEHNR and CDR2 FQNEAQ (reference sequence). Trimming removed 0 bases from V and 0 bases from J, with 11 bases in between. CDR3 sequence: CASSLARTGYQETQYF. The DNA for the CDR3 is TGTGCCAGCAGCTTAGCGCGAACAGGGTACCAAGAGACCCAGTACTTC.

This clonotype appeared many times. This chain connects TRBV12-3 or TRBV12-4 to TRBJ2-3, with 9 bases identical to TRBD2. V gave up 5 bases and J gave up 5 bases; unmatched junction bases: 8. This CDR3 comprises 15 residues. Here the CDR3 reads CASSPMGRGGDTQYF. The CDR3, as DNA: TGTGCCAGCAGTCCAATGGGGCGGGGGGGAGATACGCAGTATTTT.

This CDR3 reads CASSSGQIASEAFF. As DNA, the CDR3 is TGCGCCAGCAGCTCCGGACAGATAGCATCTGAAGCTTTCTTT. V gene TRBV5-1 combines with J gene TRBJ1-1; perhaps TRBD1 as D (6 bases). Germline V gives CDR1 SGHRS, CDR2 YFSETQ. There are 14 residues in the CDR3. The V end lost 3 bases, the J end lost 6 bases, and 15 bases lay between the germline ends.

The CDR3 here is CATSSLQSSYEQYF. DNA for the CDR3: TGTGCCACCAGCAGTCTCCAAAGCTCCTACGAGCAGTACTTC. The chain combines TRBV15 with TRBJ2-7; D gene unclear. V was trimmed by 3 bases and J by 0 bases, leaving 9 bases between them. This CDR3 has 14 residues. Germline V CDR1 and CDR2: LNHNV, YYDKDF (reference sequence).

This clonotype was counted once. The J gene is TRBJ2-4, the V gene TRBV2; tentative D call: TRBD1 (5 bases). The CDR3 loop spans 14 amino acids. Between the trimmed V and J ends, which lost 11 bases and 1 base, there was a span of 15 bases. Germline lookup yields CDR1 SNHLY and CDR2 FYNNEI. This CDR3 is CAWYDRSAKNIQYF. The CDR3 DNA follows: TGTGCCTGGTACGACAGATCGGCCAAAAACATTCAGTACTTC.

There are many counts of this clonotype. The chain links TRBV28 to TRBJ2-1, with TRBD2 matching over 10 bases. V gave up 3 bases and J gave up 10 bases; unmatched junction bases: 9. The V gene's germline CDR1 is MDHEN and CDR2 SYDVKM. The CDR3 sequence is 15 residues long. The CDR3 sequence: CASSFMGLAIREQFF. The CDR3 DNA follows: TGTGCCAGCAGTTTCATGGGACTAGCGATTAGGGAGCAGTTCTTC.

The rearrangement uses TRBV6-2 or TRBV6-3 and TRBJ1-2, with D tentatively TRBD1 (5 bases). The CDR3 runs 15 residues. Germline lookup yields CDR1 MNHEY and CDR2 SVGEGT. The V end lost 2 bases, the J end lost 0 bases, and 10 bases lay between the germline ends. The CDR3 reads CASSYAPRANYGYTF. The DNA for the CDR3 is TGTGCCAGCAGTTACGCCCCCAGGGCTAACTATGGCTACACCTTC.

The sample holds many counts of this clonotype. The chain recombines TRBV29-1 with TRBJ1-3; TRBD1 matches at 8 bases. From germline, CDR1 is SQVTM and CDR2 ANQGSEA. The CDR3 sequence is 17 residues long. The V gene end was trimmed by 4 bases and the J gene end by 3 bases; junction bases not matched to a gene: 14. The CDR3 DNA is TGCAGCGTTGCTAGCGCAAGGCCAGGGGGCCTTGGAAACACCATATATTTT. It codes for CSVASARPGGLGNTIYF. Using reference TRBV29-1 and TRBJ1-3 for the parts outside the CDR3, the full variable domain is SAVISQKPSRDICQRGTSLTIQCQVDSQVTMMFWYRQQPGQSLTLIATANQGSEATYESGFVIDKFPISRPNLTFSTLTVSNMSPEDSSIYLCSVASARPGGLGNTIYFGEGSWLTVV.

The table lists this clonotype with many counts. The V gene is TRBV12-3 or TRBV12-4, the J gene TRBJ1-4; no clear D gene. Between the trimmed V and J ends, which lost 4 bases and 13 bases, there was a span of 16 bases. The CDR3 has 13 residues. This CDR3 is CASSSSTLGILFF. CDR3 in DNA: TGTGCCAGCAGTTCCTCAACCCTGGGGATACTGTTTTTT.

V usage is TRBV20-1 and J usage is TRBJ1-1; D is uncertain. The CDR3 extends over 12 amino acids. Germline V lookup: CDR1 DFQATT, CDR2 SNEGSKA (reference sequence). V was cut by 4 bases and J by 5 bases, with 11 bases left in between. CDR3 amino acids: CSATDGGTEAFF. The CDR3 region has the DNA TGCAGTGCTACGGACGGTGGGACTGAAGCTTTCTTT.

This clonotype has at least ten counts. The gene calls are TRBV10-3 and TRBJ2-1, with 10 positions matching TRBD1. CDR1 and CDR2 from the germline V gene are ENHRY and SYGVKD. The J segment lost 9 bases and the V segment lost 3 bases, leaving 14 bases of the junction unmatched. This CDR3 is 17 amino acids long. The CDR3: CAISDLVVGQGHGEQFF. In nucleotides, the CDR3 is TGTGCCATCAGTGACCTTGTTGTGGGACAGGGGCATGGTGAGCAGTTCTTC.

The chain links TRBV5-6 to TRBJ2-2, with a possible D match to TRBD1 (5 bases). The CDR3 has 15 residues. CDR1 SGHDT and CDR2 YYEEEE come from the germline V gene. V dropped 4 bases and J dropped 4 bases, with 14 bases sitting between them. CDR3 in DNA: TGTGCCAGCAGCATAGAAAGGACATCCACCGGGGAGCTGTTTTTT. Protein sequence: CASSIERTSTGELFF.

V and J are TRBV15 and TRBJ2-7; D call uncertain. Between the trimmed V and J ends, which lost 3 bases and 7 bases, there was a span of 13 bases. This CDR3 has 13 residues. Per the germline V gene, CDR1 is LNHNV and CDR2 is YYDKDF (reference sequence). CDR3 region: CATSSRALGEQYF. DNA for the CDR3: TGTGCCACCAGCAGTCGAGCCCTGGGGGAGCAGTACTTC.

The CDR3 nucleotides are TGTGCCAGTACCCCTGGGACTAGCGGGGGCTACGGGGAGCTGTTTTTT. This encodes CASTPGTSGGYGELFF. V and J are TRBV19 and TRBJ2-2; 14 bases align to TRBD2. V dropped 7 bases and J dropped 7; count of bases not matched to a gene: 8. The CDR3 is made up of 16 amino acids. CDR1 and CDR2 (germline): LNHDA, SQIVND (reference sequence).

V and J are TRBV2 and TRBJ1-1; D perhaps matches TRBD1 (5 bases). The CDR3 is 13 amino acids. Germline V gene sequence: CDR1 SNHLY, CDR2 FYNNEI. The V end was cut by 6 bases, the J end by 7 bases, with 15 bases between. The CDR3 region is CASRYEAGDEAFF. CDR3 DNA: TGTGCCAGCAGGTACGAGGCGGGGGATGAAGCTTTCTTT.

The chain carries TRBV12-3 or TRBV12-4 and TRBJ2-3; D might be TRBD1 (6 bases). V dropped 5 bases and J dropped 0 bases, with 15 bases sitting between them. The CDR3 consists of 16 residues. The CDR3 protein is CASSKQGFISTDTQYF. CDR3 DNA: TGTGCCAGCAGTAAGCAGGGGTTCATTAGCACAGATACGCAGTATTTT.

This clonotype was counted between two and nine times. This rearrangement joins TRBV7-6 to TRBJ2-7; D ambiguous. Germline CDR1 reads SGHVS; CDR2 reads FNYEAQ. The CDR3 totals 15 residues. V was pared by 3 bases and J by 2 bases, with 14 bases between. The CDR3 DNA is TGTGCCAGCAGCTTTTCCCAGGTTGGGGCCTACGAGCAGTACTTC. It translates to CASSFSQVGAYEQYF.

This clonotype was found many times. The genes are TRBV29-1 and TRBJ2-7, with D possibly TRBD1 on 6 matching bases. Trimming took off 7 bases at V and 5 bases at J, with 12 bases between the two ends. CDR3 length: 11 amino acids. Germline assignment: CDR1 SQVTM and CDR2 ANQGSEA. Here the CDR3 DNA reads TGCAGCGGGGGACAAAGGGACGAGCAGTACTTC. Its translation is CSGGQRDEQYF.

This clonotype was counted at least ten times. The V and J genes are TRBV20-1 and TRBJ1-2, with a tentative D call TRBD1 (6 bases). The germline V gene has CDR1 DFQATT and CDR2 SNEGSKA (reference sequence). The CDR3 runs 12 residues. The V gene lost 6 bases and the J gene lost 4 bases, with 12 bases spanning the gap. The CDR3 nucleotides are TGCAGTGCCAAAGGGGGGCCCTATGGCTACACCTTC. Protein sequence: CSAKGGPYGYTF.

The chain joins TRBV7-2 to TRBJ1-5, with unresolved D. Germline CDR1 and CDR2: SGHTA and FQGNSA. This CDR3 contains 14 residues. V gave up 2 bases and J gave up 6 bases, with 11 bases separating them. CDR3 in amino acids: CASSLRVAGQPQHF. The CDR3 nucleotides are TGTGCCAGCAGCTTAAGGGTCGCAGGTCAGCCCCAGCATTTT.

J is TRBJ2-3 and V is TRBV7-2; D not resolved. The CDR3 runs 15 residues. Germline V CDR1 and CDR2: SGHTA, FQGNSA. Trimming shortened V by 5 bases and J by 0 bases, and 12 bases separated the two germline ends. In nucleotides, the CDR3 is TGTGCCAGCAGCGCCCAGAAACCTAGCACAGATACGCAGTATTTT. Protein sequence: CASSAQKPSTDTQYF.

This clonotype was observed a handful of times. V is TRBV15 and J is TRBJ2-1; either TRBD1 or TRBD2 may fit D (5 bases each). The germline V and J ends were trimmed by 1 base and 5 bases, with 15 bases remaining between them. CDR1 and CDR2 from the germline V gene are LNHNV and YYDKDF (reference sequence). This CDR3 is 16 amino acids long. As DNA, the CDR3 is TGTGCCACCAGCAGAGGCTACGGGACGGAGAACAATGAGCAGTTCTTC. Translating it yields CATSRGYGTENNEQFF.

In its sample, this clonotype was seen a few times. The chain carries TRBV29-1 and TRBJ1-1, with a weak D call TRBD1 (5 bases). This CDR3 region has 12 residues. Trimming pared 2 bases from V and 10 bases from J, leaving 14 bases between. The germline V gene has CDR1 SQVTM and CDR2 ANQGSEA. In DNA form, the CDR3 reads TGCAGCGTTGAAACCGGGACTTCCGTAGCTTTCTTT. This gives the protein CSVETGTSVAFF.

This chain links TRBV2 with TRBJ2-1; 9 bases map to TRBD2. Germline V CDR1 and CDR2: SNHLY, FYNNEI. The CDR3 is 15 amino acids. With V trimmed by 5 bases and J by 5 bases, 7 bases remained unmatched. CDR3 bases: TGTGCCAGCAGTAGGCGGGGGGGCGTCCACAATGAGCAGTTCTTC. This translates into CASSRRGGVHNEQFF.